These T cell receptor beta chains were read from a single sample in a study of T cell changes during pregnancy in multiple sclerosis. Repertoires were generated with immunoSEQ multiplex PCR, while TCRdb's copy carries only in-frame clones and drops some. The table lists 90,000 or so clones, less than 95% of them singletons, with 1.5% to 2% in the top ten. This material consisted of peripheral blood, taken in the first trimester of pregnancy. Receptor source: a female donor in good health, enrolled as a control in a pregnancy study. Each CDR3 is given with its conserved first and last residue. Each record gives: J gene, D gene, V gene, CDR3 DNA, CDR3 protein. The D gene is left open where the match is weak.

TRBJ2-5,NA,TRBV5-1,TGCGCCAGCAGCTTGGGTCCAGAAGAGACCCAGTACTTC,CASSLGPEETQYF
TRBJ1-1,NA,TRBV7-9,TGTGCCAGCAGCCCAGAAGCGACGAGTTCTGAAGCTTTCTTT,CASSPEATSSEAFF
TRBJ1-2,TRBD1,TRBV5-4,TGTGCCAGCAGCCTAAGACAGGGGGCTAGCTATGGCTACACCTTC,CASSLRQGASYGYTF
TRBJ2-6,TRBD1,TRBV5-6,TGTGCCAGCAGCCGACAGGGGGACTCTGGGGCCAACGTCCTGACTTTC,CASSRQGDSGANVLTF
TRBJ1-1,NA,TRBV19,TGTGCCAGTACCCAGGGCACTGAAGCTTTCTTT,CASTQGTEAFF
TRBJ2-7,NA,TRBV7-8,TGTGCCAGCAGCTTTGGACTCCGGACGGGCGAGCAGTACTTC,CASSFGLRTGEQYF
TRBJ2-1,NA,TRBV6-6,TGTGCCAGCAGCTCGACAGGTTACAATGAGCAGTTCTTC,CASSSTGYNEQFF
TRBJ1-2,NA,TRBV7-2,TGTGCCAGCAGCTTAATGTCAGGGCAGATCGGCTACACCTTC,CASSLMSGQIGYTF
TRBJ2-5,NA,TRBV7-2,TGTGCCAGCAGCTCCCCTAGGGAGACCCAGTACTTC,CASSSPRETQYF
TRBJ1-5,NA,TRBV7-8,TGTGCCAGTGCACAGATTTCGGTTCAAAGCAATCAGCCCCAGCATTTT,CASAQISVQSNQPQHF
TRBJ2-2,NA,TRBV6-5,TGTGCCAGCAGCCGAACTGAGGGAACCGGGGAGCTGTTTTTT,CASSRTEGTGELFF
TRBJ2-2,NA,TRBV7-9,TGTGCCAGTATTACAGGGAGTCTGAACACCGGGGAGCTGTTTTTT,CASITGSLNTGELFF
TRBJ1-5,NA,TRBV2,TGTGCCAGCAGTGAACAGGGCCTCAATCAGCCCCAGCATTTT,CASSEQGLNQPQHF
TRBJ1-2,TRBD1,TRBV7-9,TGTGCCAGCAGGGGCGACTTCGGGACAGGGGGGTGGTATGGCTACACCTTC,CASRGDFGTGGWYGYTF
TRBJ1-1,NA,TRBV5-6,TGTGCCAGCAGCCTAAGGGGCTATGAAGCTTTCTTT,CASSLRGYEAFF
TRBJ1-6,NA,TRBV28,TGTGCCAGCAGCAGAGACAGTTCTTGGTCACCCCTCCACTTT,CASSRDSSWSPLHF
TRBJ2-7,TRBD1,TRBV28,TGTGCCAGCAGTTCAATGACAGGGCAGCAGTACTTC,CASSSMTGQQYF
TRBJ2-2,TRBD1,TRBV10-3,TGTGCCATCAGTTCCGGGACAGGGAGTCGGGGGGAGCTGTTTTTT,CAISSGTGSRGELFF